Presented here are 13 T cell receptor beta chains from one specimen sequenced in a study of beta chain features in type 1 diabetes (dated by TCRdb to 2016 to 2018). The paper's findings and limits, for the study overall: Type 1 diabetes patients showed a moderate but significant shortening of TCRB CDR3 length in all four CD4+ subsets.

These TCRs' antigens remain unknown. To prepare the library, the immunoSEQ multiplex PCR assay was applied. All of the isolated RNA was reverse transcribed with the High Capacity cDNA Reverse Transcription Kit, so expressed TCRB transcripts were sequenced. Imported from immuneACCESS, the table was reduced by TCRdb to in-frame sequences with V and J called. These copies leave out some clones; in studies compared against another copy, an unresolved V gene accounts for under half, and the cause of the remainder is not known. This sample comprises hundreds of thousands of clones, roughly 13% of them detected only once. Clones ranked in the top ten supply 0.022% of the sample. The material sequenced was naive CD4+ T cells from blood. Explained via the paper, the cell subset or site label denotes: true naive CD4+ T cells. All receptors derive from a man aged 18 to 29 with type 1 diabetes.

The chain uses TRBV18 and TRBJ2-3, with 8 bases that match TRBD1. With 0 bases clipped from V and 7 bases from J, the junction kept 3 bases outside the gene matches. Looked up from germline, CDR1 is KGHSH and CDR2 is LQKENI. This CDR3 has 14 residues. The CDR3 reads CASSPPDRVYTQYF. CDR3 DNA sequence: TGTGCCAGCTCACCACCGGACAGGGTGTATACGCAGTATTTT.

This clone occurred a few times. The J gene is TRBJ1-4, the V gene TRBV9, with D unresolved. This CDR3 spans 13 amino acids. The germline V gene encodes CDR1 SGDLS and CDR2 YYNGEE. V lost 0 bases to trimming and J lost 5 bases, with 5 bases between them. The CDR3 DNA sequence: TGTGCCAGCAGCGTAGAACTCAATGAAAAACTGTTTTTT. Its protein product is CASSVELNEKLFF. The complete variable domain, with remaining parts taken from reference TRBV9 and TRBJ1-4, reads DSGVTQTPKHLITATGQRVTLRCSPRSGDLSVYWYQQSLDQGLQFLIQYYNGEERAKGNILERFSAQQFPDLHSELNLSSLELGDSALYFCASSVELNEKLFFGSGTQLSVL.

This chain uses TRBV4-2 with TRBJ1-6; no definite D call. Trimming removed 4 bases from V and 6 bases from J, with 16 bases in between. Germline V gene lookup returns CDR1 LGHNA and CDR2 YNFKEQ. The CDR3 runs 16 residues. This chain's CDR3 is CASSLEGETGNSPLHF. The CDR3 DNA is TGTGCCAGCAGCCTGGAGGGCGAAACTGGTAATTCACCCCTCCACTTT.

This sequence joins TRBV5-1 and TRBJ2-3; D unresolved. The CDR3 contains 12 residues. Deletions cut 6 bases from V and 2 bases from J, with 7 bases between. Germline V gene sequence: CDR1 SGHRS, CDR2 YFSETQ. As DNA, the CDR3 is TGCGCCAGCACCATTAACACAGATACGCAGTATTTT. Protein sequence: CASTINTDTQYF.

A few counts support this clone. DNA for the CDR3: TGTGCCAGCAGCTTGGGGACAGACGTTTCGGGCTACACCTTC. Its translation is CASSLGTDVSGYTF. The V gene is TRBV5-6, the J gene TRBJ1-2; TRBD1 is a possible D gene (6 bases). The CDR3 spans 14 residues. V lost 0 bases and J 8 bases, leaving 14 bases between the germline ends. The germline V gene encodes CDR1 SGHDT and CDR2 YYEEEE.

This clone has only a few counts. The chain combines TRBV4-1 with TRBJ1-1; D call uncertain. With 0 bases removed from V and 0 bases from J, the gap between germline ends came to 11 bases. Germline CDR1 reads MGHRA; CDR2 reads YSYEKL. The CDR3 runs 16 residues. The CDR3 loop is CASSQDGTAVNTEAFF. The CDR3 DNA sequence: TGCGCCAGCAGCCAAGACGGAACGGCGGTGAACACTGAAGCTTTCTTT.

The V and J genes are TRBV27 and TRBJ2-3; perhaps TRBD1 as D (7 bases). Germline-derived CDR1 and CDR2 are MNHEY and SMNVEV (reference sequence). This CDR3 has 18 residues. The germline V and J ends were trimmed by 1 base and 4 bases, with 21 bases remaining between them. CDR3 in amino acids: CASSLFSWRDRDPDTQYF. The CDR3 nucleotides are TGTGCCAGCAGTTTATTCAGTTGGCGGGACAGAGATCCAGATACGCAGTATTTT.

The CDR3 bases are TGTGCCAGCTCTCAATTAGCGGGGGAGCAAGAGACCCAGTACTTC. Residues: CASSQLAGEQETQYF. The V gene is TRBV18, the J gene TRBJ2-5; 9 bases are shared with TRBD2. CDR3 size: 15 residues. V shed 6 bases and J 2 bases; nucleotides not matched to a gene: 7. Germline-derived CDR1 and CDR2 are KGHSH and LQKENI.

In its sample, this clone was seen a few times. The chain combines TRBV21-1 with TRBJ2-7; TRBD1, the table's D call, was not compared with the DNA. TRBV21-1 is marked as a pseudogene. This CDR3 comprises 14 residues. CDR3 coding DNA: TGTGCCAGCAGCACCAGCCTACAGAGTTACGAGCAGTACTTC. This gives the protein CASSTSLQSYEQYF.

The CDR3: CASSLLQGRATLRGTDTQYF. Here the CDR3 DNA reads TGTGCCAGCAGCTTATTACAGGGCAGGGCCACCTTACGGGGCACAGATACGCAGTATTTT. The chain links TRBV7-8 to TRBJ2-3; D is perhaps TRBD1 (6 bases). The CDR3 spans 20 residues. V lost 2 bases to trimming and J lost 1 base, with 25 bases between them. CDR1 SGHVS and CDR2 FQNEAQ come from the germline V gene.

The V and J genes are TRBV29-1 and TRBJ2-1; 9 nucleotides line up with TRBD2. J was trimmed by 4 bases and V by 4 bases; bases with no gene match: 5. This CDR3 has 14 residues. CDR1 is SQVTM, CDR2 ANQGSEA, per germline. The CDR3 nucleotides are TGCAGCGTTGTAGGTCTAGCGGGGTACAATGAGCAGTTCTTC. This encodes CSVVGLAGYNEQFF.

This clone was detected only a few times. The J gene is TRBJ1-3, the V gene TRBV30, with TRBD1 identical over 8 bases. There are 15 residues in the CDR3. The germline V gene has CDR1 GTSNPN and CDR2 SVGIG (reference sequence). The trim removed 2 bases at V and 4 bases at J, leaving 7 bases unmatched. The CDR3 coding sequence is TGTGCCTGGAGTCTATCCCGGACAGGGGGAAACACCATATATTTT. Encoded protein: CAWSLSRTGGNTIYF.

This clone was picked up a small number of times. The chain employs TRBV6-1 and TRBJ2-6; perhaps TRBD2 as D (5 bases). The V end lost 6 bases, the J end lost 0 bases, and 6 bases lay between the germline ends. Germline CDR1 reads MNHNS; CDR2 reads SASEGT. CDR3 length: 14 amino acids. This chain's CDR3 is CASRGDSGANVLTF. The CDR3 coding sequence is TGTGCCAGCAGGGGAGACTCTGGGGCCAACGTCCTGACTTTC.